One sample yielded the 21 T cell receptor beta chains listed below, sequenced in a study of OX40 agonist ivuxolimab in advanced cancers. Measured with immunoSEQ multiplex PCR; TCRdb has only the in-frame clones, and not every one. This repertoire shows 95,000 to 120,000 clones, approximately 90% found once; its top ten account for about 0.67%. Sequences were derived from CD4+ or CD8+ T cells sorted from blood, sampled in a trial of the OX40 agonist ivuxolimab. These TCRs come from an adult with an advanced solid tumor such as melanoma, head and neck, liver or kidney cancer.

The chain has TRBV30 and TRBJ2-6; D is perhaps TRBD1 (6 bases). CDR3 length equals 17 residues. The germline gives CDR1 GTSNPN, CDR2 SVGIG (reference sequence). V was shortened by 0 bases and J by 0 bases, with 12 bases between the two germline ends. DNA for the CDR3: TGTGCCTGGAGTGTAGGGGGTCGGGGCTCTGGGGCCAACGTCCTGACTTTC. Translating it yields CAWSVGGRGSGANVLTF. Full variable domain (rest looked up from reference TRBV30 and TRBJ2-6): SQTIHQWPATLVQPVGSPLSLECTVEGTSNPNLYWYRQAAGRGLQLLFYSVGIGQISSEVPQNLSASRPQDRQFILSSKKLLLSDSGFYLCAWSVGGRGSGANVLTFGAGSRLTVL.

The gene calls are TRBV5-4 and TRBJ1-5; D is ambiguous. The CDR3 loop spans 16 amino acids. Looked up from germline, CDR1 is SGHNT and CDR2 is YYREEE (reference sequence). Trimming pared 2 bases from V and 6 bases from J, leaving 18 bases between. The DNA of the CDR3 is TGTGCCAGCAGCTTATCTCCCTCCTCGCCTGGTCAGCCCCAGCATTTT. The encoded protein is CASSLSPSSPGQPQHF.

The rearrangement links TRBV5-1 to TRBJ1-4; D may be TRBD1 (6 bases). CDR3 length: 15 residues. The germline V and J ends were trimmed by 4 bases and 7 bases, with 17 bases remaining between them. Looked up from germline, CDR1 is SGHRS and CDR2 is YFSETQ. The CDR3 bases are TGCGCCAGCAGCCCACCGGGGGGGCGTAGTGAAAAACTGTTTTTT. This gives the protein CASSPPGGRSEKLFF.

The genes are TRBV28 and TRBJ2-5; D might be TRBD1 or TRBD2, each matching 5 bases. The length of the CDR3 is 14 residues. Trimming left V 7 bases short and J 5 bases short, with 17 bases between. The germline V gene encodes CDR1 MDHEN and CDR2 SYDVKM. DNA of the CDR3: TGTGCCAGCATCGGGTCTCGGGGCGCGGAGACCCAGTACTTC. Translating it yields CASIGSRGAETQYF.

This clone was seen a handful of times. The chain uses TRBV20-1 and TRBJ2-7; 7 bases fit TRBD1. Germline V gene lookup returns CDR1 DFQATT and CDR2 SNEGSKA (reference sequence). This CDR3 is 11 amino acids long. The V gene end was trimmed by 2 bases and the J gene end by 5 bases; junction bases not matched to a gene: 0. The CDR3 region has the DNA TGCAGTGCTAGAACAGGGGACGAGCAGTACTTC. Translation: CSARTGDEQYF.

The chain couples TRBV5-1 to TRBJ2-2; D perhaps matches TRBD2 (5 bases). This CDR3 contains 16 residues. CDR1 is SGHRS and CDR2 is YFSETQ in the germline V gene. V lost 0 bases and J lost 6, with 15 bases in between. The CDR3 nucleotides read TGCGCCAGCAGCTTGGGTTTCCGGGGTCGCCCCGGGGAGCTGTTTTTT. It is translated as CASSLGFRGRPGELFF.

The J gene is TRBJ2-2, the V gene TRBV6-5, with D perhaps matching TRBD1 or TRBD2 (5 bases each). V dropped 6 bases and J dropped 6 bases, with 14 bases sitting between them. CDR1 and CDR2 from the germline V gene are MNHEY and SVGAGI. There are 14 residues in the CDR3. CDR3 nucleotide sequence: TGTGCCAGCAGCACGAGGGGATTTCCCGGGGAGCTGTTTTTT. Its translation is CASSTRGFPGELFF.

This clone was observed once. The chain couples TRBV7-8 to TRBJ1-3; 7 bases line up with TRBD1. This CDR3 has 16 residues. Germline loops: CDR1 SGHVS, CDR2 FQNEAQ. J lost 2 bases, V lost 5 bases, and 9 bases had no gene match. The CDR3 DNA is TGTGCCAGCAGCCCTCGGACAGGAGACACTGGAAACACCATATATTTT. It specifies CASSPRTGDTGNTIYF.

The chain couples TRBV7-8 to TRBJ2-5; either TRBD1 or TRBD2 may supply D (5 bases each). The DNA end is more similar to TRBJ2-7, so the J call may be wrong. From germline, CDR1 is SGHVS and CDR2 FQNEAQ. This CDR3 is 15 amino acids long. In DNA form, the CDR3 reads TGTGCCAGCAGCCCCTCCCCAGGGACGGGCTACGAGCAGTACTTC. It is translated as CASSPSPGTGYEQYF.

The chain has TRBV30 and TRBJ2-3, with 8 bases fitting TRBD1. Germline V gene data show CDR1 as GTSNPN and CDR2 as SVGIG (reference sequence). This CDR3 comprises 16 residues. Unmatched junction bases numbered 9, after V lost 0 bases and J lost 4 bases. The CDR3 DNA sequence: TGTGCCTGGAGTGTACGGGTAGGGACAGGTTCAGATACGCAGTATTTT. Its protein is CAWSVRVGTGSDTQYF. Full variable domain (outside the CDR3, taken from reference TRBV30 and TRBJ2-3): SQTIHQWPATLVQPVGSPLSLECTVEGTSNPNLYWYRQAAGRGLQLLFYSVGIGQISSEVPQNLSASRPQDRQFILSSKKLLLSDSGFYLCAWSVRVGTGSDTQYFGPGTRLTVL.

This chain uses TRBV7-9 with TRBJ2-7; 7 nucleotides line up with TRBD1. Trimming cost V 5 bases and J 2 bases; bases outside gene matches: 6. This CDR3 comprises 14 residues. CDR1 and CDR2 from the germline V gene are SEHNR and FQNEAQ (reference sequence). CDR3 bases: TGTGCCAGCAGCCTAAGACAGGGACCCTACGAGCAGTACTTC. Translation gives CASSLRQGPYEQYF.

The CDR3 coding sequence is TGTGCCAGCTTAGACACCGGGAGCCAAGCGAATGGCTACACCTTC. It yields the protein CASLDTGSQANGYTF. V and J are TRBV18 and TRBJ1-2; no firm D call. The CDR3 has 15 residues. Germline CDR1 reads KGHSH; CDR2 reads LQKENI. Trimming removed 7 bases from V and 6 bases from J, with 21 bases in between.

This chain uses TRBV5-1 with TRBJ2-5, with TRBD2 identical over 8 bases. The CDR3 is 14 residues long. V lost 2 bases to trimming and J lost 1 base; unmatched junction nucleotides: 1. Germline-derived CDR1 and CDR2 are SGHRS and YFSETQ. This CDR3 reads CASSFRGGQETQYF. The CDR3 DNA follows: TGCGCCAGCAGCTTCCGGGGGGGCCAAGAGACCCAGTACTTC.

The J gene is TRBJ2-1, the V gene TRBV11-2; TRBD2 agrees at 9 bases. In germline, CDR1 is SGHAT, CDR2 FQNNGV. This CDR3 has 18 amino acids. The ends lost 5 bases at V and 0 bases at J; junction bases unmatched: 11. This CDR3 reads CASSPLGSGGSSYNEQFF. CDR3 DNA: TGTGCCAGCAGCCCCCTGGGTAGCGGGGGTAGCTCCTACAATGAGCAGTTCTTC.

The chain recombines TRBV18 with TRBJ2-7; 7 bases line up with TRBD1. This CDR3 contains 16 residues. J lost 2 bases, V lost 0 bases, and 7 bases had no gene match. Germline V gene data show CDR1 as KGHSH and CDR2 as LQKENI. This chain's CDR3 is CASSPPRQGHTYEQYF. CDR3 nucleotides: TGTGCCAGCTCACCACCCAGACAGGGCCACACCTACGAGCAGTACTTC.

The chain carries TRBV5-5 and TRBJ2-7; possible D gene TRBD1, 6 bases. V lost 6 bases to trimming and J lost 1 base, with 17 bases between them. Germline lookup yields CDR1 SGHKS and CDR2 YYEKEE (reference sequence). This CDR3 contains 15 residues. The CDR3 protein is CASTVTSRGSYEQYF. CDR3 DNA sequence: TGTGCCAGCACCGTGACATCGAGGGGGTCCTACGAGCAGTACTTC. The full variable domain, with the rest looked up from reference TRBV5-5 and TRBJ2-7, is DAGVTQSPTHLIKTRGQQVTLRCSPISGHKSVSWYQQVLGQGPQFIFQYYEKEERGRGNFPDRFSARQFPNYSSELNVNALLLGDSALYLCASTVTSRGSYEQYFGPGTRLTVT.

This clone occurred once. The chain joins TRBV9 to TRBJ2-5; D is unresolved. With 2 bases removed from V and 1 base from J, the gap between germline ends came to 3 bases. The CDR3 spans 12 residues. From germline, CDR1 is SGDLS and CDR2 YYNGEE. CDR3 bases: TGTGCCAGCAGCGTCGGCCAAGAGACCCAGTACTTC. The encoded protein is CASSVGQETQYF. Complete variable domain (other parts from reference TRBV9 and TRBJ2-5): DSGVTQTPKHLITATGQRVTLRCSPRSGDLSVYWYQQSLDQGLQFLIQYYNGEERAKGNILERFSAQQFPDLHSELNLSSLELGDSALYFCASSVGQETQYFGPGTRLLVL.

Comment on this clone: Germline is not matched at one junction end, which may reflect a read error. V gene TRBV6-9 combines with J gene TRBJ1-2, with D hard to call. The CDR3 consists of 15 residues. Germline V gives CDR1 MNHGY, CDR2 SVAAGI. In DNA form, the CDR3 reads TGTGCCAGCAGTCTGAGCTGGCCTTACGGAAAGACCTATGGCTTC. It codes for CASSLSWPYGKTYGF.

For the CDR3, the DNA is TGTGCCAGTGCTGAGCAGGGCAAAGAGACCCAGTACTTC. Translation gives CASAEQGKETQYF. The chain employs TRBV19 and TRBJ2-5, with TRBD1 as a possible D gene (5 bases). V lost 8 bases to trimming and J lost 3 bases, with 13 bases between them. This CDR3 has 13 residues. CDR1 and CDR2 from the germline V gene are LNHDA and SQIVND (reference sequence). The whole variable domain, filled in from reference TRBV19 and TRBJ2-5, reads DGGITQSPKYLFRKEGQNVTLSCEQNLNHDAMYWYRQDPGQGLRLIYYSQIVNDFQKGDIAEGYSVSREKKESFPLTVTSAQKNPTAFYLCASAEQGKETQYFGPGTRLLVL.

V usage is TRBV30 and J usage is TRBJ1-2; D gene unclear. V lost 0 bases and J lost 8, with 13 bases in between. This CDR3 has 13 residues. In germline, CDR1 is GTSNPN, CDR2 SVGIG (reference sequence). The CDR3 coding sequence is TGTGCCTGGAGTGTTATAAGGGTTGGAGGCTACACCTTC. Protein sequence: CAWSVIRVGGYTF.

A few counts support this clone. This CDR3 reads CASSRDRRSPLHF. The CDR3 DNA reads as TGTGCCAGCAGCCGGGACAGGCGTTCACCCCTCCACTTT. V usage is TRBV7-2 and J usage is TRBJ1-6; 8 bases align to TRBD1. CDR3 length: 13 amino acids. V shed 5 bases and J 9 bases; nucleotides not matched to a gene: 3. From germline, CDR1 is SGHTA and CDR2 FQGNSA.